One T cell receptor beta chain is described in this entry. Antigen specificity is unknown. Germline V gene lookup returns CDR1 DFQATT and CDR2 SNEGSKA (reference sequence). The CDR3 is 13 amino acids. Trimming stripped 6 bases from V and 0 bases from J, with 9 bases between. The data belong to a study of blood T cells in healthy people across ages. Turning to the study itself: Capture by template switching was about one barcoded beta molecule per two T cells.

Using a J-beta primer mix together with a sample-barcoded 5' primer, a second PCR was run for roughly 7 to 11 cycles. One entry per CDR3 protein results from TCRdb running MiXCR on the 5' RACE reads. This sample has some 800,000 distinct CDR3 sequences; more than 40% occur once, and the top ten carry about 21%. Whole-study findings and limits: It was held that diversity estimates obtained from one million T cells represented underestimates. Changes seen in expanded clonotypes were possibly confounded by donor CMV status left unknown.

The receptor comes from a man aged 55 to 70 in good health. This chain joins TRBV20-1 and TRBJ1-3; D is ambiguous. Material: blood. The CDR3 sequence is CSAAGVSGNTIYF. The CDR3 coding sequence is TGCAGTGCGGCCGGCGTCTCTGGAAACACCATATATTTT.